What follows is one T cell receptor (beta chain) and its context. The antigen remains undetermined. PCR was run on genomic DNA. Amplification of the beta chain CDR3 used 30 forward and 13 reverse multiplex primers. In TCRdb, the multiplex PCR reads were re-called with MiXCR into one record per CDR3 protein. The sample holds a few hundred thousand distinct CDR3 sequences, 47% seen once. This record belongs to a study of type 1 and type 2 diabetes patients. Study context: From PBMCs, CD4+ and CD8+ T cells were isolated by magnetic microbeads.

From germline, CDR1 is LNHDA and CDR2 SQIVND (reference sequence). With 6 bases clipped from V and 7 bases from J, the junction kept 5 bases outside the gene matches. This CDR3 comprises 14 residues. Notes on the study in general: Some T1D-only expanded clones might appear in more T2D or control samples.

Diabetic patients met standard criteria for type 1 or type 2 diabetes. No donor had another autoimmune disease or recent infection within four weeks. The TCR sequence derives from a man aged 18 to 30 with type 2 diabetes. This chain uses TRBV19 with TRBJ1-6, with 8 bases fitting TRBD1. Sequencing was carried out using peripheral blood mononuclear cells (PBMCs). CDR3 protein: CASSVDRENSPLHF. CDR3 nucleotides: TGTGCCAGTAGCGTGGACAGGGAGAATTCACCCCTCCACTTT.